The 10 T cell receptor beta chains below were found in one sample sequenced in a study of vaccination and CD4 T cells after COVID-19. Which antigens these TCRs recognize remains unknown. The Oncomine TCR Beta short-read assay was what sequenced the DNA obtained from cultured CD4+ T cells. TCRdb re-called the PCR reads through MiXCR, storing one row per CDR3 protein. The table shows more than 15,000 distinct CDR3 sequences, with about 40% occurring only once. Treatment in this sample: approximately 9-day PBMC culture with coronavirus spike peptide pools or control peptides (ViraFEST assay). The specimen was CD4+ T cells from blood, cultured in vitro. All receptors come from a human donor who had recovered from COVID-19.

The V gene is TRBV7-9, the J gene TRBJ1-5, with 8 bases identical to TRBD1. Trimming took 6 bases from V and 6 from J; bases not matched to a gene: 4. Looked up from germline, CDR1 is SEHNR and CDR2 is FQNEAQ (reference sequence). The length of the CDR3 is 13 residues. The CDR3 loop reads CASSPGGGQPQHF. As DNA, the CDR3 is TGTGCCAGCAGTCCAGGGGGCGGTCAGCCCCAGCATTTT.

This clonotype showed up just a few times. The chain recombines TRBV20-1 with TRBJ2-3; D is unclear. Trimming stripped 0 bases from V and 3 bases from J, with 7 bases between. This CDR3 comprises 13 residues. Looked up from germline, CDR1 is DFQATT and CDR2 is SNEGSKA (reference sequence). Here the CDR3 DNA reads TGCAGTGCTAGAGAACCGGCAACAGATACGCAGTATTTT. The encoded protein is CSAREPATDTQYF.

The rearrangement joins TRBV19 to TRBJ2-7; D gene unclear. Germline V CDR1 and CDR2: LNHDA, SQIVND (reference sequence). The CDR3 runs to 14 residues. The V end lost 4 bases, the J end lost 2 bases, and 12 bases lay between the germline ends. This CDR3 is CASSTSTLTYEQYF. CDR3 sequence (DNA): TGTGCCAGTAGTACGTCGACTTTGACCTACGAGCAGTACTTC.

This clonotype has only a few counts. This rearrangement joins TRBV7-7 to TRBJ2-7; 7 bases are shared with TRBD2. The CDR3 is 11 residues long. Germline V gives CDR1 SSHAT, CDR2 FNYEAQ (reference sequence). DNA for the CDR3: TGTGCTAGCGGGCTTATCTACGAGCAGTACTTC. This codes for CASGLIYEQYF. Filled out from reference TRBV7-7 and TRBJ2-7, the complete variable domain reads GAGVSQSPRYKVTKRGQDVTLRCDPISSHATLYWYQQALGQGPEFLTYFNYEAQPDKSGLPSDRFSAERPEGSISTLTIQRTEQRDSAMYRCASGLIYEQYFGPGTRLTVT.

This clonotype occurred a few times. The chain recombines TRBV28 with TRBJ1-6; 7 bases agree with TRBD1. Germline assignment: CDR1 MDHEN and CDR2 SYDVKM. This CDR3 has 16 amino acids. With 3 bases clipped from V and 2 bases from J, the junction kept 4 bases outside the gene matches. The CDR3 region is CASSFAGGTYNSPLHF. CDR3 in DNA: TGTGCCAGCAGTTTCGCAGGGGGGACCTATAATTCACCCCTCCACTTT.

The CDR3 region has the DNA TGCAGTGCCATAGCGGGAGGGCCAGATACGCAGTATTTT. Translated: CSAIAGGPDTQYF. J is TRBJ2-3 and V is TRBV20-1, with TRBD2 matching over 11 bases. Germline CDR1 reads DFQATT; CDR2 reads SNEGSKA (reference sequence). The CDR3 is 13 residues long. The V gene end was trimmed by 6 bases and the J gene end by 4 bases; junction bases not matched to a gene: 3.

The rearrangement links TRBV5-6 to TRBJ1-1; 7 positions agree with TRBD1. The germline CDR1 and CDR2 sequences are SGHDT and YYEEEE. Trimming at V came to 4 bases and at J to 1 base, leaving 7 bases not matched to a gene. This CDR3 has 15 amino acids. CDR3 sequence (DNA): TGTGCCAGCAGCCTGCCTGGACAGGAGAACACTGAAGCTTTCTTT. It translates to CASSLPGQENTEAFF.

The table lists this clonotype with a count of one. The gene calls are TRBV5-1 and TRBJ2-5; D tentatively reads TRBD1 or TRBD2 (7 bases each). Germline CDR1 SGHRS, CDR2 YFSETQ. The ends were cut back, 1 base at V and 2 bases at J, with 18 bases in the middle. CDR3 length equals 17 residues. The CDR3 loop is CASSLNPGGGSQETQYF. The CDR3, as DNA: TGCGCCAGCAGCTTGAACCCAGGGGGGGGTAGTCAAGAGACCCAGTACTTC.

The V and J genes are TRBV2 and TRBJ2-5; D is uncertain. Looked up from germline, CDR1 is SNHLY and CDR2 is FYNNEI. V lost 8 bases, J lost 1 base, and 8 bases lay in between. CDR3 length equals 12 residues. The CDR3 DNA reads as TGTGCCAGCTCGACAAGCCAAGAGACCCAGTACTTC. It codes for CASSTSQETQYF.

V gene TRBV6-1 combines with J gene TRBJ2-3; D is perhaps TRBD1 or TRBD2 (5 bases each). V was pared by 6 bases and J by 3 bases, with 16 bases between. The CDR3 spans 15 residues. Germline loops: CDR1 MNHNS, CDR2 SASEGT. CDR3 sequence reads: CASRTAPGRTDTQYF. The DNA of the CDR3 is TGTGCCAGCAGAACAGCACCGGGGCGTACAGATACGCAGTATTTT.